The 22 T cell receptor beta chains reported below all come from one sample, sequenced in a study of identical twins. From the 5' RACE reads, TCRdb called clonotypes with MiXCR, one entry per CDR3 protein. The profile shows 690,000 or so distinct CDR3 sequences, around 6% of them singletons. Specimen: naive T cells sorted from blood. The receptors were sampled from a man in his late teens or twenties in good health.

The chain carries TRBV11-2 and TRBJ2-7, with 7 bases matching TRBD1. Germline loops: CDR1 SGHAT, CDR2 FQNNGV. Trimming removed 2 bases from V and 7 bases from J; junction bases left unmatched: 8. The CDR3 is made up of 14 amino acids. This CDR3 is CASSLNRGSEEQYF. The CDR3 DNA follows: TGTGCCAGCAGCTTAAACAGGGGTAGTGAGGAGCAGTACTTC.

As for this clonotype: A read error is possible here, since a much larger clone lies one base away. The V call is TRBV5-1, the J call TRBJ2-3; 7 bases are shared with TRBD2. This CDR3 region has 14 residues. CDR1 SGHRS and CDR2 YFSETQ come from the germline V gene. The CDR3 DNA sequence: TGCGCCAACAGCTGGGAGGGGAGCACAGATACGCAGTATTTT. This codes for CANSWEGSTDTQYF.

This clonotype showed up many times. The rearrangement links TRBV27 to TRBJ2-1, with no clear D. With 8 bases removed from V and 8 bases from J, the gap between germline ends came to 10 bases. Looked up from germline, CDR1 is MNHEY and CDR2 is SMNVEV (reference sequence). The CDR3 runs 11 residues. The CDR3 protein is CASYFGYEQFF. Here the CDR3 DNA reads TGTGCCAGCTATTTCGGGTATGAGCAGTTCTTC.

The rearrangement joins TRBV6-1 to TRBJ2-2; D possibly matches TRBD1 or TRBD2 (6 bases each). Germline loops: CDR1 MNHNS, CDR2 SASEGT. V lost 7 bases and J lost 6, with 15 bases in between. This CDR3 comprises 14 residues. The CDR3 coding sequence is TGTGCCAGCATCCGGAGGGGGTCCCCCGGGGAGCTGTTTTTT. This codes for CASIRRGSPGELFF.

This clonotype was detected ten times or more. This rearrangement joins TRBV12-3 or TRBV12-4 to TRBJ2-1; possibly TRBD1 or TRBD2 for D (5 bases each). The length of the CDR3 is 13 residues. V lost 3 bases and J lost 6, with 9 bases in between. In nucleotides, the CDR3 is TGTGCCAGCAGTTTGGGGGTGCGCAATGAGCAGTTCTTC. It yields the protein CASSLGVRNEQFF.

This clonotype was observed many times. The chain carries TRBV29-1 and TRBJ2-1, with D unclear. Trimming removed 4 bases at V and 0 bases at J, with 10 bases between. The CDR3 length is 14 residues. The V gene's germline CDR1 is SQVTM and CDR2 ANQGSEA. CDR3 coding DNA: TGCAGCGTTGTAAGCCGGAGCTCCTACAATGAGCAGTTCTTC. Its translation: CSVVSRSSYNEQFF.

The chain uses TRBV7-2 and TRBJ2-1, with D uncertain. The CDR3 sequence is 12 residues long. Per germline, CDR1 SGHTA and CDR2 FQGNSA. Between the trimmed V and J ends, which lost 3 bases and 10 bases, there was a span of 10 bases. CDR3 sequence: CASSFRVREQFF. For the CDR3, the DNA is TGTGCCAGCAGCTTCCGTGTACGGGAGCAGTTCTTC.

This clonotype was counted at least ten times. The chain carries TRBV5-1 and TRBJ2-3; D is undetermined. V shed 2 bases and J shed 0 bases, with 7 bases lying between them. Germline assignment: CDR1 SGHRS and CDR2 YFSETQ. This CDR3 spans 14 amino acids. The CDR3 sequence is CASSFLVSTDTQYF. CDR3 bases: TGCGCCAGCAGCTTTCTAGTGAGCACAGATACGCAGTATTTT.

This clonotype has ten or more counts. V usage is TRBV20-1 and J usage is TRBJ2-1; maybe TRBD2 (6 bases). This CDR3 has 13 amino acids. Trimming took off 6 bases at V and 8 bases at J, with 17 bases between the two ends. CDR1 is DFQATT and CDR2 is SNEGSKA in the germline V gene (reference sequence). Here the CDR3 DNA reads TGCAGTGCGGGGGGACTCCAATCAGATGAGCAGTTCTTC. As protein: CSAGGLQSDEQFF.

V gene TRBV24-1 combines with J gene TRBJ2-1, with 10 bases identical to TRBD2. Looked up from germline, CDR1 is KGHDR and CDR2 is SFDVKD. The junction had 9 bases not matched to a gene; V was cut back by 3 bases and J by 5 bases. The CDR3 covers 17 residues. In nucleotides, the CDR3 is TGTGCCACCAGTGATGCTGAAACTAGCGGGATGAACAATGAGCAGTTCTTC. Residues: CATSDAETSGMNNEQFF.

This clonotype was detected only a few times. The CDR3: CASSSGALSSYEQYV. The CDR3, as DNA: TGTGCCAGCAGCTCCGGGGCACTGAGCTCCTACGAGCAGTACGTC. V is TRBV28 and J is TRBJ2-7; TRBD1 or TRBD2 may be the D gene (5 bases each). CDR1 is MDHEN, CDR2 SYDVKM, per germline. Trimming took off 6 bases at V and 0 bases at J, with 15 bases between the two ends. This CDR3 comprises 15 residues.

This clonotype came up a few times. J is TRBJ2-7 and V is TRBV7-9, with a weak D call TRBD2 (5 bases). Looked up from germline, CDR1 is SEHNR and CDR2 is FQNEAQ (reference sequence). V was pared by 11 bases and J by 7 bases, with 18 bases between. The CDR3 is made up of 12 amino acids. CDR3 nucleotide sequence: TGTGCCTTGACCGGGGTTAGAGGGGAGCAGTACTTC. Translating gives CALTGVRGEQYF. Full variable domain (missing parts from reference TRBV7-9 and TRBJ2-7): DTGVSQNPRHKITKRGQNVTFRCDPISEHNRLYWYRQTLGQGPEFLTYFQNEAQLEKSRLLSDRFSAERPKGSFSTLEIQRTEQGDSAMYLCALTGVRGEQYFGPGTRLTVT.

This clonotype was picked up many times. The chain couples TRBV10-3 to TRBJ2-7, with TRBD1 as a possible D gene (6 bases). Trimming stripped 10 bases from V and 5 bases from J, with 15 bases between. Germline V lookup: CDR1 ENHRY, CDR2 SYGVKD. The CDR3 contains 12 residues. The CDR3 region has the DNA TGTGCCACATGGGACATAGACCACGAGCAGTACTTC. Protein product: CATWDIDHEQYF.

This chain uses TRBV20-1 with TRBJ2-3; 11 bases align to TRBD2. CDR1 is DFQATT and CDR2 is SNEGSKA in the germline V gene (reference sequence). V trimming: 3 bases; J trimming: 6 bases; junction bases outside the gene matches: 11. This CDR3 is 16 amino acids long. For the CDR3, the DNA is TGCAGTGCTAGCTTGACTAGCGGGAAGGCATCCGATACGCAGTATTTT. This gives the protein CSASLTSGKASDTQYF.

The sample holds a few counts of this clonotype. The chain is built from TRBV20-1 and TRBJ2-1; no firm D call. The CDR3 sequence is 13 residues long. Germline values: CDR1 DFQATT, CDR2 SNEGSKA (reference sequence). Trimming stripped 1 base from V and 7 bases from J, with 11 bases between. CDR3 residues: CSARAFLGNEQFF. CDR3 bases: TGCAGTGCTAGAGCCTTTCTAGGAAATGAGCAGTTCTTC.

This clonotype was observed a handful of times. The CDR3 nucleotides read TGTGCCAGCAGAGGGCTACAGGATAGCTATGGCTACACCTTC. It translates to CASRGLQDSYGYTF. The gene calls are TRBV12-3 or TRBV12-4 and TRBJ1-2; tentative D call: TRBD1 (5 bases). Trimming left V 6 bases short and J 4 bases short, with 15 bases between. This CDR3 contains 14 residues.

This clonotype has a count of ten or more. The rearrangement joins TRBV27 to TRBJ2-1, with D hard to call. This CDR3 is 15 amino acids long. V lost 8 bases, J lost 4 bases, and 18 bases lay in between. CDR1 MNHEY and CDR2 SMNVEV come from the germline V gene (reference sequence). The CDR3 DNA sequence: TGTGCCAGCGCCATACTCCCCGGCGGATACAATGAGCAGTTCTTC. Its translation: CASAILPGGYNEQFF.

This clonotype has more than one count but fewer than ten. The chain combines TRBV24-1 with TRBJ2-7; D call uncertain. Trimming took off 1 base at V and 2 bases at J, with 8 bases between the two ends. Germline assignment: CDR1 KGHDR and CDR2 SFDVKD. CDR3 length equals 14 residues. The CDR3 DNA reads TGTGCCACCAGTGATTTTAACAGCCCCTACGAGCAGTACGTC. As protein: CATSDFNSPYEQYV.

This clonotype has a count of ten or more. This rearrangement joins TRBV15 to TRBJ2-7; D assignment may be TRBD1 or TRBD2 (5 bases each). There are 15 residues in the CDR3. V was cut by 7 bases and J by 0 bases, with 16 bases left in between. Looked up from germline, CDR1 is LNHNV and CDR2 is YYDKDF (reference sequence). The CDR3 here is CATTDGGKSSYEQYF. CDR3 coding DNA: TGTGCCACCACCGATGGGGGTAAGAGCTCCTACGAGCAGTACTTC.

The chain carries TRBV9 and TRBJ2-3; 7 bases line up with TRBD2. Germline V gene lookup returns CDR1 SGDLS and CDR2 YYNGEE. The CDR3 runs 15 residues. Trimming removed 0 bases from V and 4 bases from J; junction bases left unmatched: 5. The CDR3, as DNA: TGTGCCAGCAGCGTAGACGGCGGGGGTTCAGATACGCAGTATTTT. Translated, it gives CASSVDGGGSDTQYF.

Comments on this clonotype: Relative to the germline gene, one junction end is altered; a read error may explain this. This chain connects TRBV6-1 to TRBJ1-1, with D perhaps matching TRBD1 (5 bases). There are 13 residues in the CDR3. CDR1 and CDR2 (germline): MNHNS, SASEGT. The CDR3 DNA follows: TGTGCCAGCAGAGAAGCGGGGGGGGCTGAAGCTTTCTTT. Protein sequence: CASREAGGAEAFF.

This clonotype was counted many times. The chain has TRBV12-3 or TRBV12-4 and TRBJ1-1; D remains unclear. The CDR3 length is 14 residues. V lost 3 bases, J lost 3 bases, and 11 bases lay in between. For the CDR3, the DNA is TGTGCCAGCAGTTTTGTGGGAGCGGACACTGAAGCTTTCTTT. Amino acid sequence: CASSFVGADTEAFF.